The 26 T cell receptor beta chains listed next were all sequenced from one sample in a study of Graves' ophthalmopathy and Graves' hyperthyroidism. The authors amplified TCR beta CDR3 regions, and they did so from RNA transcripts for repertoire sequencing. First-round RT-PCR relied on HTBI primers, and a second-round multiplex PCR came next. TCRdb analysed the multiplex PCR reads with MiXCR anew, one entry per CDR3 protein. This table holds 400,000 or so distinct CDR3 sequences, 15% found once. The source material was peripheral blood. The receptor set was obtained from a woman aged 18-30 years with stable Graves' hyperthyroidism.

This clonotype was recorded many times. This chain's CDR3 is CASKPPTGLGGYTF. For the CDR3, the DNA is TGTGCCAGCAAACCCCCTACAGGACTAGGCGGCTACACCTTC. V is TRBV12-3 or TRBV12-4 and J is TRBJ1-2; maybe TRBD1 (5 bases). The CDR3 totals 14 residues. Deletions cut 7 bases from V and 8 bases from J, with 20 bases between.

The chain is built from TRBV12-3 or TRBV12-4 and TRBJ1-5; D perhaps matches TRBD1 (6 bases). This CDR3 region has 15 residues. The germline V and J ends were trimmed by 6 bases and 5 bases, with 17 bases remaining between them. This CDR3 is CASRRGGGPHQPQHF. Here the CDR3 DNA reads TGTGCCAGCAGGAGGGGGGGGGGGCCACATCAGCCCCAGCATTTT.

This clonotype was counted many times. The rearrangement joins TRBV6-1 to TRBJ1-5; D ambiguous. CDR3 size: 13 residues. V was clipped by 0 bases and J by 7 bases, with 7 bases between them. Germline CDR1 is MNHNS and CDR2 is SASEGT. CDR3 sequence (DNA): TGTGCCAGCAGTGAAGCGCTTAGGCAGCCCCAGCATTTT. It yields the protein CASSEALRQPQHF.

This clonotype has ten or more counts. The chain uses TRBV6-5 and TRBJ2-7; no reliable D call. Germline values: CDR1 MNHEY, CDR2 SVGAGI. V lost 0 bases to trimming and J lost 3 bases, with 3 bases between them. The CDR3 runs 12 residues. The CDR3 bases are TGTGCCAGCAGTTACTCGAACTACGAGCAGTACTTC. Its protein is CASSYSNYEQYF.

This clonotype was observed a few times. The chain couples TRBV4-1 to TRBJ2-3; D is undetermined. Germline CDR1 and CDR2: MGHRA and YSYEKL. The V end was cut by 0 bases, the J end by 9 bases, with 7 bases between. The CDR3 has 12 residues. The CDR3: CASSQDLGTQYF. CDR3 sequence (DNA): TGCGCCAGCAGCCAAGATCTCGGGACGCAGTATTTT.

Here the CDR3 reads CASSPSGTRSRSYDAFF. The CDR3 nucleotides read TGTGCCAGCAGCCCATCAGGGACCCGATCTAGGTCGTACGATGCTTTCTTT. J is TRBJ1-1 and V is TRBV7-3; possibly TRBD1 for D (5 bases). The CDR3 consists of 17 residues. V was trimmed by 5 bases and J by 11 bases, leaving 30 bases between them. In germline, CDR1 is SGHTA, CDR2 FQGTGA.

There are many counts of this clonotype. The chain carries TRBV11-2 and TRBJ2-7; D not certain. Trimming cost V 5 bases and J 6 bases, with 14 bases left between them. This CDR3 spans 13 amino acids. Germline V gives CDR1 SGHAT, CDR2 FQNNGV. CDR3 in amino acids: CASSKADISEQYF. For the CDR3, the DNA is TGTGCCAGCAGCAAGGCCGACATTTCCGAGCAGTACTTC.

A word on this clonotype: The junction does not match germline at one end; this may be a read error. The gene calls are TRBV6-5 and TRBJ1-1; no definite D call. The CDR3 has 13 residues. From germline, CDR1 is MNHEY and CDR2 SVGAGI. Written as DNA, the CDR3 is TGTGCCAGCAGTTGCAATGTGAATACTGAAGCTTTCTTT. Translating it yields CASSCNVNTEAFF.

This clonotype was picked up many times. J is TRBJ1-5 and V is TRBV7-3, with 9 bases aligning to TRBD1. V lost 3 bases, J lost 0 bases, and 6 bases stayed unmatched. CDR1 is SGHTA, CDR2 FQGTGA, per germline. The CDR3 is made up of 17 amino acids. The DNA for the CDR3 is TGTGCCAGCAGCTTGGAGACAGGGGGAATTAGCAATCAGCCCCAGCATTTT. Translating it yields CASSLETGGISNQPQHF.

The CDR3 DNA follows: TGTGCCAGCAGCTTAGAAGACAGGGGGCTCACCGGGGAGCTGTTTTTT. Protein: CASSLEDRGLTGELFF. The chain is built from TRBV11-1 and TRBJ2-2; 10 bases are shared with TRBD1. Germline V lookup: CDR1 SGHAT, CDR2 FQDESV (reference sequence). The CDR3 has 16 amino acids. Trimming removed 1 base from V and 4 bases from J; junction bases left unmatched: 3. Combining the CDR3 with reference TRBV11-1 and TRBJ2-2 gives the whole variable domain EAEVAQSPRYKITEKSQAVAFWCDPISGHATLYWYRQILGQGPELLVQFQDESVVDDSQLPKDRFSAERLKGVDSTLKIQPAELGDSAMYLCASSLEDRGLTGELFFGEGSRLTVL.

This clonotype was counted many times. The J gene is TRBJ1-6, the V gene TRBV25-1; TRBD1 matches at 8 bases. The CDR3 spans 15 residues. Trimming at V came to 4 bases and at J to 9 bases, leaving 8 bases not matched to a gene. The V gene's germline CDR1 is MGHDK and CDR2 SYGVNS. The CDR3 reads CASSVLTGGSSPLHF. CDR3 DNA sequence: TGTGCCAGCAGTGTCTTAACAGGGGGATCTTCACCCCTCCACTTT. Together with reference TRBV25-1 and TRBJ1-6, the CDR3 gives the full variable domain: EADIYQTPRYLVIGTGKKITLECSQTMGHDKMYWYQQDPGMELHLIHYSYGVNSTEKGDLSSESTVSRIRTEHFPLTLESARPSHTSQYLCASSVLTGGSSPLHFGNGTRLTVT.

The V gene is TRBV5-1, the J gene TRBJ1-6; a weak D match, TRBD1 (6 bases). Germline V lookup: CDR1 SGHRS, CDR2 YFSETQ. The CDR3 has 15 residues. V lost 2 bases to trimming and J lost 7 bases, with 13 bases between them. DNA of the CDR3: TGCGCCAGCAGCTTTGGCAGGGGAGGAAATTCACCCCTCCACTTT. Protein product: CASSFGRGGNSPLHF.

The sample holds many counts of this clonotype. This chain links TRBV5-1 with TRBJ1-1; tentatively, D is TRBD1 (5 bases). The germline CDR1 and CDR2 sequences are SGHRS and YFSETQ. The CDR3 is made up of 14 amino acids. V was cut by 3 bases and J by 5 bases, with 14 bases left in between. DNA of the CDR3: TGCGCCAGCAGCTGGACAAATGCAGGGACTGAAGCTTTCTTT. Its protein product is CASSWTNAGTEAFF.

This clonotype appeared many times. The CDR3 coding sequence is TGTGCCAGCAGCTCCTACGGGACAGGGGTCTACGAGCAGTACTTC. It translates to CASSSYGTGVYEQYF. This chain links TRBV11-2 with TRBJ2-7; 10 bases line up with TRBD1. The length of the CDR3 is 15 residues. Germline CDR1 reads SGHAT; CDR2 reads FQNNGV. The J segment lost 3 bases and the V segment lost 4 bases, leaving 6 bases of the junction unmatched.

CDR3 in amino acids: CAWNRPGTRSFRSYEQYF. The CDR3 DNA follows: TGTGCCTGGAACCGACCGGGGACTAGGTCCTTTAGGTCCTACGAGCAGTACTTC. The chain is built from TRBV30 and TRBJ2-7, with 8 bases lining up with TRBD2. CDR3 length: 18 residues. In germline, CDR1 is GTSNPN, CDR2 SVGIG (reference sequence). After removal of 4 bases from V and 1 base from J, the junction contained 18 bases not matched to a gene.

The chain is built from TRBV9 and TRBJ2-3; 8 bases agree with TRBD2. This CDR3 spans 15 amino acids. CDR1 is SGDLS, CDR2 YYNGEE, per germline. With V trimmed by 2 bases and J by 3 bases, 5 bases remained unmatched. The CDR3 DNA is TGTGCCAGCAGCGTCTCTCGGGAGGGGACAGATACGCAGTATTTT. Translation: CASSVSREGTDTQYF.

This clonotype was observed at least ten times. The CDR3 nucleotides read TGTGCCAGCAGCTACGACAGGGTGAACACTGAAGCTTTCTTT. Its translation is CASSYDRVNTEAFF. The chain has TRBV6-5 and TRBJ1-1; 7 bases fit TRBD1. CDR1 is MNHEY, CDR2 SVGAGI, per germline. The CDR3 has 14 residues. Unmatched junction bases numbered 4, after V lost 6 bases and J lost 0 bases.

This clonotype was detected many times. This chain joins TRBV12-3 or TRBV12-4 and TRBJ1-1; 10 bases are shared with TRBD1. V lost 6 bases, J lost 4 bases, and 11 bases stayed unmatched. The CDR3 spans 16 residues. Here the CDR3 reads CASSPDRGFLATEAFF. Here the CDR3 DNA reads TGTGCCAGCAGCCCGGACAGGGGGTTCTTGGCCACTGAAGCTTTCTTT.

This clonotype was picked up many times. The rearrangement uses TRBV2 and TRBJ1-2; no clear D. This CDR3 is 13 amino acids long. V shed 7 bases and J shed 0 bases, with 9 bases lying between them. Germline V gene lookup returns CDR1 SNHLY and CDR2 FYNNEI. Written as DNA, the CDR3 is TGTGCCAGCACATCAGAAACTAACTATGGCTACACCTTC. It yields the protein CASTSETNYGYTF.

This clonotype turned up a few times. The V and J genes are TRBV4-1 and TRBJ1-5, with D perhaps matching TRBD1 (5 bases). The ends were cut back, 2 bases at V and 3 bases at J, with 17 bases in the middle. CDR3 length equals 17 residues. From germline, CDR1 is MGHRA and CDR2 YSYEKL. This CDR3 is CASSQIISGPLNQPQHF. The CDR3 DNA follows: TGCGCCAGCAGCCAAATAATTTCGGGACCGCTCAATCAGCCCCAGCATTTT.

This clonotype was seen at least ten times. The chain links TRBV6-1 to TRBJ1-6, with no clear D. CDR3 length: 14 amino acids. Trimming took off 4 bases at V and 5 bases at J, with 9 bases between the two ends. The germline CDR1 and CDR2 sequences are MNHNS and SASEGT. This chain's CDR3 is CASSVGPNNSPLHF. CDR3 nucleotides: TGTGCCAGCAGTGTCGGACCGAATAATTCACCCCTCCACTTT.

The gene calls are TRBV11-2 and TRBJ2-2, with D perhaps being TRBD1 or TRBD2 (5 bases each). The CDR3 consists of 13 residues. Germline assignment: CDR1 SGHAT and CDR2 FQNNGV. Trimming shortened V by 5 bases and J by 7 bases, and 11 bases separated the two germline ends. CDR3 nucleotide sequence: TGTGCCAGCAGCCAGCCGGGACGCGGGGAGCTGTTTTTT. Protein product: CASSQPGRGELFF.

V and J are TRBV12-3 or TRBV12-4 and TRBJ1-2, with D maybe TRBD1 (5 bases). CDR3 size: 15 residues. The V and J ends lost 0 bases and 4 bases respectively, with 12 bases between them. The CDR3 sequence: CASSLASQGTYGYTF. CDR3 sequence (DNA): TGTGCCAGCAGTTTAGCGAGCCAGGGTACCTATGGCTACACCTTC.

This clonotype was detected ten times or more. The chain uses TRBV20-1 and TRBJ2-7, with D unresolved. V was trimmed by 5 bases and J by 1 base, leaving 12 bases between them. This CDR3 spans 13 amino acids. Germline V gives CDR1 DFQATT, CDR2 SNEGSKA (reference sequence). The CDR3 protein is CSALPPVSYEQYF. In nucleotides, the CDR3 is TGCAGTGCTTTACCTCCAGTATCCTACGAGCAGTACTTC.

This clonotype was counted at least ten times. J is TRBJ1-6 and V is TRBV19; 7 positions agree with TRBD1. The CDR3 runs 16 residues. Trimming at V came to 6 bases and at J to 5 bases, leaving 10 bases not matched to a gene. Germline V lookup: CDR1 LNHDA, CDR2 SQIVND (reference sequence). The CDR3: CASRTIGDSHNSPLHF. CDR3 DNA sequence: TGTGCCAGTAGGACCATAGGGGACAGTCATAATTCACCCCTCCACTTT.

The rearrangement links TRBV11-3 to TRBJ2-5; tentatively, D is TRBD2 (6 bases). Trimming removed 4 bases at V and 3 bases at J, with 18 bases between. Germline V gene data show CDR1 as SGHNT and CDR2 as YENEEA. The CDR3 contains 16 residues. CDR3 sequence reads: CASSSQSGGAKETQYF. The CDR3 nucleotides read TGTGCCAGCAGCTCCCAGTCGGGCGGGGCTAAAGAGACCCAGTACTTC.